Described below is a single T cell receptor beta chain sequence and its context. Its antigen is unidentified. The sample is drawn from a study of OX40 agonist ivuxolimab in advanced cancers. Study summary: Ivuxolimab, an antibody acting as an agonist of OX40 (CD134), was used to treat patients. Whole-study results and caveats: Both CD4+ and CD8+ T cell populations in blood had undergone clonal expansion by week 6 at 0.1 to 3.0 mg/kg. Those patients achieving a partial response at 0.1-3.0 mg/kg showed among the lowest clonal expansion.

At cycle 4 day 1, cycle 7 day 1, and baseline, blood was sampled. This table comes from immunoSEQ multiplex PCR, and its TCRdb copy is limited to in-frame clones, with some not included. The data contain 100,000 to 140,000 clones, 80% to 95% of them singletons. V was pared by 5 bases and J by 2 bases, with 16 bases between. Germline-derived CDR1 and CDR2 are SQVTM and ANQGSEA. CDR3 length: 15 amino acids. The chain couples TRBV29-1 to TRBJ2-4; no definite D call. The sequencing here drew on CD4+ or CD8+ T cells sorted from blood, taken in a trial of the OX40 agonist ivuxolimab. This TCR was recovered from an adult with an advanced solid tumor such as melanoma, head and neck, liver or kidney cancer. The CDR3 DNA follows: TGCAGCGTTTCGGCCCCATCAGGAACCAAAAACATTCAGTACTTC. It yields the protein CSVSAPSGTKNIQYF. The full variable domain, in which reference TRBV29-1 and TRBJ2-4 provide the parts outside the CDR3, is SAVISQKPSRDICQRGTSLTIQCQVDSQVTMMFWYRQQPGQSLTLIATANQGSEATYESGFVIDKFPISRPNLTFSTLTVSNMSPEDSSIYLCSVSAPSGTKNIQYFGAGTRLSVL.